A selection of T cell receptor beta chains follows, all from one sample in a study of blood T cell repertoires in COVID-19. Some clones are missing from TCRdb's copy, which holds only in-frame ones; the method was immunoSEQ multiplex PCR. The data show over 200,000 clones, 70% to 90% seen once. The sequenced material came from peripheral blood. The receptors shown here come from a human donor in a cohort sampled during active COVID-19. Both conserved end residues are part of each CDR3. The D gene is left open where the match is weak.

v_call d_call cdr3_aa
TRBV10-3 TRBD1 CAINSRTGVRTEAFF
TRBV18 TRBD1 CASSRDGTDNQPQHF
TRBV20-1 NA CSASSPLTDSYEQYF
TRBV14 NA CASSQAVLSGNTIYF
TRBV3-1/TRBV3-2 NA CASSQGGTEAFF
TRBV10-2 TRBD2 CASSHSPGLAGVSTDTQYF
TRBV2 NA CASSEIRYTEAFF
TRBV2 NA CASSEAYGKAGGGYTF
TRBV10-3 NA CAISARQNSYEQYF
TRBV7-9 NA CASSPSTDYGYTF
TRBV7-2 NA CASSFSSDYEQYF
TRBV19 TRBD2 CASSPLAGVSTDTQYF
TRBV6-2/TRBV6-3 TRBD1 CASSYRDRGPNTEAFF
TRBV10-3 NA CAISGGVRLREDTQYF
TRBV11-3 TRBD1 CASSLDTGQDYSYEQYF
TRBV7-9 TRBD2 CASGSKHFQREITYEQYF
TRBV4-3 TRBD2 CASSQDNLAGVNEQFF
TRBV5-4 TRBD1 CASSPRSGQGAYEQYF
TRBV7-9 NA CASSSDGVSSGNTIYF
TRBV5-8 TRBD2 CASSPSGGTYNEQFF
TRBV19 TRBD2 CASSIGLAGGPGTGELFF
TRBV4-3 NA CASSQDESYEQYF
TRBV27 NA CASSRTGTEAFF
TRBV13 TRBD2 CASSLEGLAGFYLYNEQFF
TRBV7-2 NA CASSLSSYNEQFF
TRBV9 NA CASSVGGAGTEAFF
TRBV29-1 NA CSVQTGIEGYTF
TRBV9 NA CASSVGVGFGQPQHF
TRBV5-4 TRBD1 CASSRDSYEQYF
TRBV6-2/TRBV6-3 NA CASSSWNTEAFF
TRBV12-3/TRBV12-4 NA CASTYSNQPQHF
TRBV3-1/TRBV3-2 NA CASSPLRGYNQPQHF
TRBV6-5 NA CASRIPREQYF
TRBV11-2 TRBD1 CASSWIDKGQSYEQYF
TRBV6-2/TRBV6-3 NA CASSYSRTLDTQYF
TRBV5-4 TRBD1 CASSYGQGDYEQYF
TRBV28 TRBD1 CASSPPQGAGYEQYF
TRBV4-3 NA CASSQVSGEQFF
TRBV12-3/TRBV12-4 NA CASNQRRAGGYTF
TRBV12-3/TRBV12-4 NA CASRGTGPLHF
TRBV27 NA CASSLSVGGGSWEQYF
TRBV4-2 NA CASSYSGYEQYF
TRBV7-2 TRBD2 CASSLNSGEETQYF
TRBV19 NA CASSIDPGFQETQYF
TRBV15 NA CATSRVGFGGYTF
TRBV7-3 TRBD1 CASSIAGQGFEEQYF
TRBV3-1/TRBV3-2 NA CASSSVGGHLGNTIYF
TRBV6-5 TRBD1 CASSYSRQGPREQYF
TRBV5-6 NA CASSFYDRPGGRGYTF
TRBV18 TRBD2 CATHTSGGSSYEQYF
TRBV6-5 TRBD1 CASSRLRQGTEAFF
TRBV28 NA CASSYGAGHYGYTF
TRBV29-1 NA CSVTGLEFRANEKLFF
TRBV28 TRBD1 CASKATGALYEQYF
TRBV11-2 NA CASSVFGGNTGELFF
TRBV9 TRBD1 CASSAPRDRSSPYGYTF
TRBV28 NA CASERGAKGTEAFF
TRBV30 NA CAWRGQDGQPQHF
TRBV11-2 NA CASSPGRQTGGNQPQHF